The text below deals with one T cell receptor (beta chain). This record belongs to a study of blood T cell repertoires in COVID-19. About the study: Collection of acute and convalescent COVID-19 samples took place in the United States, Italy and Spain.

With 0 bases removed from V and 3 bases from J, the gap between germline ends came to 10 bases. The CDR3 extends over 15 amino acids. The germline CDR1 and CDR2 sequences are SGDLS and YYNGEE. Original analysis: Scientists estimated how many nucleated cells there were by amplifying reference gene primers. The repertoire was sequenced with immunoSEQ multiplex PCR; TCRdb's copy has only in-frame clones and lacks some. D and trimming come from the DNA, and the V and J calls and clone size come from that table. Here the sample spans 350,000 to 450,000 clones, 75% to 90% being singletons. During active infection, Seattle patients enrolled and were then monitored through disease.

The source is a woman aged 40 to 50 with COVID-19, enrolled during active disease. The sequenced sample was peripheral blood. The chain couples TRBV9 to TRBJ2-1; D is possibly TRBD2 (6 bases). The CDR3 reads CASSVVNSGYNEQFF. CDR3 nucleotide sequence: TGTGCCAGCAGCGTAGTTAATAGCGGCTACAATGAGCAGTTCTTC.